This T cell receptor (beta chain) was sequenced for a study of OX40 agonist ivuxolimab in advanced cancers. Only in-frame clones appear in the TCRdb table, and some are missing; sequencing was by immunoSEQ multiplex PCR. The sample lists around 84,000 clones; over 85% were seen once. Study-level findings and limits: There were, on average, more expanded clones in CD8+ T cells than in CD4+.

With respect to this clone: Its antigen is currently unknown.

From germline, CDR1 is SNHLY and CDR2 FYNNEI. V was trimmed by 2 bases and J by 2 bases, leaving 10 bases between them. CDR3 length: 16 residues. This sequence was found in an adult with an advanced solid tumor such as melanoma, head and neck, liver or kidney cancer. This chain uses TRBV2 with TRBJ1-6; no definite D call. Material: CD4+ or CD8+ T cells sorted from blood, obtained in a trial of the OX40 agonist ivuxolimab. CDR3 sequence: CASSERAGAYNSPLHF. CDR3 nucleotide sequence: TGTGCCAGCAGTGAAAGGGCAGGTGCCTATAATTCACCCCTCCACTTT.